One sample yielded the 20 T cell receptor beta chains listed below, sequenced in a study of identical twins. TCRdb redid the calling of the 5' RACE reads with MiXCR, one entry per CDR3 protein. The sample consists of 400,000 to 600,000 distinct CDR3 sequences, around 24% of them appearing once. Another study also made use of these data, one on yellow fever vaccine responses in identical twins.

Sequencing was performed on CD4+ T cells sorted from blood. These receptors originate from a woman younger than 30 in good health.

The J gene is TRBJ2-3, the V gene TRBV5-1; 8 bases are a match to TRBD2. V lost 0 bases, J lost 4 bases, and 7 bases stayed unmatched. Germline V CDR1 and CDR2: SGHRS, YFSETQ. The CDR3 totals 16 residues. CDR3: CASSLVGTRAADTQYF. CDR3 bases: TGCGCCAGCAGCTTGGTGGGGACTAGGGCGGCAGATACGCAGTATTTT.

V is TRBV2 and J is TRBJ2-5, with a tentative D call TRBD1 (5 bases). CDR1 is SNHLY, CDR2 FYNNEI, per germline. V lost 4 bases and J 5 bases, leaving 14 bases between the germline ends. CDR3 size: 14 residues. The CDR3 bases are TGTGCCAGCAGTGGACAGATTGTCTCTGAGACCCAGTACTTC. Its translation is CASSGQIVSETQYF.

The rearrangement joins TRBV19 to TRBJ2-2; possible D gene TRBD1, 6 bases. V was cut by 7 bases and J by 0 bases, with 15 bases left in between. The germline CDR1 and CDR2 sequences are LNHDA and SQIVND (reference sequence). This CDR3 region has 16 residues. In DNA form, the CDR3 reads TGTGCCAGTAACGAACAGGGCTCCGCGAACACCGGGGAGCTGTTTTTT. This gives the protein CASNEQGSANTGELFF. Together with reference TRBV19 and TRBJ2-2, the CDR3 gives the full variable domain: DGGITQSPKYLFRKEGQNVTLSCEQNLNHDAMYWYRQDPGQGLRLIYYSQIVNDFQKGDIAEGYSVSREKKESFPLTVTSAQKNPTAFYLCASNEQGSANTGELFFGEGSRLTVL.

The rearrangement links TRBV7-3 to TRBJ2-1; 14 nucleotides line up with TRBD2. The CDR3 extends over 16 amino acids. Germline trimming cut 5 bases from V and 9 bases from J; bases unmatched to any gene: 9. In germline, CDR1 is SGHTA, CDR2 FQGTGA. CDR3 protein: CASSRTGTSGSGEQFF. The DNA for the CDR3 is TGTGCCAGCAGCCGAACCGGGACTAGCGGGAGTGGTGAGCAGTTCTTC. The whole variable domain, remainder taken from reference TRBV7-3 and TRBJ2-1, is GAGVSQTPSNKVTEKGKYVELRCDPISGHTALYWYRQSLGQGPEFLIYFQGTGAADDSGLPNDRFFAVRPEGSVSTLKIQRTERGDSAVYLCASSRTGTSGSGEQFFGPGTRLTVL.

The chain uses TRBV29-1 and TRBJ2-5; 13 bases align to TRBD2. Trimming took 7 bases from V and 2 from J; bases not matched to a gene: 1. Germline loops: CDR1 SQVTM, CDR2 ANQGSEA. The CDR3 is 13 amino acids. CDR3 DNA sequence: TGCAGCGGGGGACTAGCGGGACAAGAGACCCAGTACTTC. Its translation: CSGGLAGQETQYF.

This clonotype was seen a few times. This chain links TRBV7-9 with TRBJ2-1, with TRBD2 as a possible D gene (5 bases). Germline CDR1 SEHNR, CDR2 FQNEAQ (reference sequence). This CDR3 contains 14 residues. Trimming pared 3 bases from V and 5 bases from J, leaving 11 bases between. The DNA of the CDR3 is TGTGCCAGCAGCTTCCCCAGCGGCAACAATGAGCAGTTCTTC. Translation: CASSFPSGNNEQFF.

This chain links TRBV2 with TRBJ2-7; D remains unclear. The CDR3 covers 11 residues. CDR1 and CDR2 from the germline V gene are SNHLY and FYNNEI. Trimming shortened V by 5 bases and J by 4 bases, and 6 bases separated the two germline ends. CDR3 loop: CASSPLYEQYV. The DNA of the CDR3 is TGTGCCAGCAGTCCTCTGTACGAGCAGTACGTC.

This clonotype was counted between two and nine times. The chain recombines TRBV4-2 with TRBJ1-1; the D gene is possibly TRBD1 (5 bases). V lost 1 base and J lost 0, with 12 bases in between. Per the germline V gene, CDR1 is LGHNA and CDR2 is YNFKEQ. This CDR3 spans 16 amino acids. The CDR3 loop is CASSQVTRQLNTEAFF. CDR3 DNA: TGTGCCAGCAGCCAAGTAACCCGACAGTTGAACACTGAAGCTTTCTTT.

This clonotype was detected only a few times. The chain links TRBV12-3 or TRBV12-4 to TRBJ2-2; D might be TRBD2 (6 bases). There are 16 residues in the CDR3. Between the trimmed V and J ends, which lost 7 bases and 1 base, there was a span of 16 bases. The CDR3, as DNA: TGTGCCAGCACCCCGGGCAGCGGGCAGAACACCGGGGAGCTGTTTTTT. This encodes CASTPGSGQNTGELFF.

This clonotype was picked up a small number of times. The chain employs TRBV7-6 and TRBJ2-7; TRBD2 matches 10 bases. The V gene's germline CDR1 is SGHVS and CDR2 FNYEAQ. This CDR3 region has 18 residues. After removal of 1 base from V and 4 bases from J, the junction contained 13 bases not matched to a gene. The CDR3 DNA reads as TGTGCCAGCAGCTTAGTAAGACAGTCCAGCGGGAGGGTATACGAGCAGTACTTC. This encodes CASSLVRQSSGRVYEQYF.

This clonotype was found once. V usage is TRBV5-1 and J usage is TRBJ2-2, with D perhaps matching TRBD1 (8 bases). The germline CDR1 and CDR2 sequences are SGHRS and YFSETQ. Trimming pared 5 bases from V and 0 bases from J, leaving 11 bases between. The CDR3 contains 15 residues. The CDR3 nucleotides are TGCGCCAGCAGACAGGGGGGGACGAACACCGGGGAGCTGTTTTTT. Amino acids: CASRQGGTNTGELFF. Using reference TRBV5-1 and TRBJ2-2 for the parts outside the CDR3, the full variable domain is KAGVTQTPRYLIKTRGQQVTLSCSPISGHRSVSWYQQTPGQGLQFLFEYFSETQRNKGNFPGRFSGRQFSNSRSEMNVSTLELGDSALYLCASRQGGTNTGELFFGEGSRLTVL.

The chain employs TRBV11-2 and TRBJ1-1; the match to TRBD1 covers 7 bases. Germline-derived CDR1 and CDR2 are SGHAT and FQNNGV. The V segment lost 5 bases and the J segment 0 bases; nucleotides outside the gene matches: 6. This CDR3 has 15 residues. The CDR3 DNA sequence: TGTGCCAGCAGCCCTAAGGGGACAGTGAACACTGAAGCTTTCTTT. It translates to CASSPKGTVNTEAFF.

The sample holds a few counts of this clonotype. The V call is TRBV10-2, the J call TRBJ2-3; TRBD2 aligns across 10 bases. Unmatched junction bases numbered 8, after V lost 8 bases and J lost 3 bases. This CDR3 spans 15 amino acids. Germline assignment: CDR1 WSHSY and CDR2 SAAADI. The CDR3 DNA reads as TGCGCCAGCTTGAAGGGTAGCGGGAGGACAGATACGCAGTATTTT. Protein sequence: CASLKGSGRTDTQYF.

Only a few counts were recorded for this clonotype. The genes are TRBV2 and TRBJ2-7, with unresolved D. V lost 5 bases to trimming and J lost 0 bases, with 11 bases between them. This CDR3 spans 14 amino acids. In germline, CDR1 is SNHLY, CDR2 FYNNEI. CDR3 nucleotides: TGTGCCAGCAGTCGAGACTTGTCCTCCTACGAGCAGTACTTC. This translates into CASSRDLSSYEQYF. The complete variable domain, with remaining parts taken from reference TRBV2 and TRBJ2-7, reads EPEVTQTPSHQVTQMGQEVILRCVPISNHLYFYWYRQILGQKVEFLVSFYNNEISEKSEIFDDQFSVERPDGSNFTLKIRSTKLEDSAMYFCASSRDLSSYEQYFGPGTRLTVT.

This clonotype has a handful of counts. The CDR3 DNA reads TGCAGCGTTGGGGACTACGAGCAGTACTTC. Its translation: CSVGDYEQYF. The chain recombines TRBV29-1 with TRBJ2-7; no clear D gene. Germline CDR1 SQVTM, CDR2 ANQGSEA. Trimming left V 4 bases short and J 3 bases short, with 4 bases between. CDR3 size: 10 residues.

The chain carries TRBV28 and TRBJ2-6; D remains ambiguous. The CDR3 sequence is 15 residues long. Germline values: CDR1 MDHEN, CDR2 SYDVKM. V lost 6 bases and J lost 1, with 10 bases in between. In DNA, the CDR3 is TGTGCCAGCAGCCCCTCTGGATCTGGGGCCAACGTCCTGACTTTC. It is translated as CASSPSGSGANVLTF.

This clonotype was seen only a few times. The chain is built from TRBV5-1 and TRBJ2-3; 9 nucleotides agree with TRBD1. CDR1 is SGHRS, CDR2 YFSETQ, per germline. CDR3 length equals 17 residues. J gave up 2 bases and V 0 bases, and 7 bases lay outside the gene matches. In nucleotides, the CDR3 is TGCGCCAGCAGCTTGGCCTTAACAGGGGGCAACACAGATACGCAGTATTTT. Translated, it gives CASSLALTGGNTDTQYF.

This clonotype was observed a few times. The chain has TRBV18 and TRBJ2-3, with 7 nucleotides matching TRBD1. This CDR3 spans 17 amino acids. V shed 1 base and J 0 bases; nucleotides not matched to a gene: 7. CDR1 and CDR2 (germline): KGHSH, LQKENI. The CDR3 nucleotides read TGTGCCAGCTCACCACTCCGGGACAGACCTAGCACAGATACGCAGTATTTT. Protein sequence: CASSPLRDRPSTDTQYF.

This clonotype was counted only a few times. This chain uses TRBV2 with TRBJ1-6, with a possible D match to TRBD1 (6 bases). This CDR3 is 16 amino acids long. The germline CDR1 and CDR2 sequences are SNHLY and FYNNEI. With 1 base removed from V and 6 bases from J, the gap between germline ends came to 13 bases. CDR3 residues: CASSEDRGRVNSPLHF. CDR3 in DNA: TGTGCCAGCAGTGAAGATCGGGGGCGCGTTAATTCACCCCTCCACTTT. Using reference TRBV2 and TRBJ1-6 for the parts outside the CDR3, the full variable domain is EPEVTQTPSHQVTQMGQEVILRCVPISNHLYFYWYRQILGQKVEFLVSFYNNEISEKSEIFDDQFSVERPDGSNFTLKIRSTKLEDSAMYFCASSEDRGRVNSPLHFGNGTRLTVT.

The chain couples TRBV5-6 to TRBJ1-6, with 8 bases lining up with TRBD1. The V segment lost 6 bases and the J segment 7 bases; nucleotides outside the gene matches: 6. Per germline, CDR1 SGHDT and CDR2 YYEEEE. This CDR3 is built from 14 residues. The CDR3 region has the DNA TGTGCCAGCAAGGGACAGGCGGGAAATTCACCCCTCCACTTT. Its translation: CASKGQAGNSPLHF. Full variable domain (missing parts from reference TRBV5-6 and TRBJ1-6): DAGVTQSPTHLIKTRGQQVTLRCSPKSGHDTVSWYQQALGQGPQFIFQYYEEEERQRGNFPDRFSGHQFPNYSSELNVNALLLGDSALYLCASKGQAGNSPLHFGNGTRLTVT.